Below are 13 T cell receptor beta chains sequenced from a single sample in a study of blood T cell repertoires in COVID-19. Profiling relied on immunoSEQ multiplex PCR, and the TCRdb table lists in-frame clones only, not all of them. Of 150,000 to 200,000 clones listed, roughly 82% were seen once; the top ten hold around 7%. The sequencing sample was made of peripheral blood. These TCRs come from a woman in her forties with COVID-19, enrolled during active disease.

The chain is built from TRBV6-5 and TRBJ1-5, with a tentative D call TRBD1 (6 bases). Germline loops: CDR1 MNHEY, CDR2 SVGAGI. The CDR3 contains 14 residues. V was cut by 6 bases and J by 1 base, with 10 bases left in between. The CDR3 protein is CASRPGQSNQPQHF. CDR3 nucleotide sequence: TGTGCCAGCAGGCCGGGACAAAGCAATCAGCCCCAGCATTTT.

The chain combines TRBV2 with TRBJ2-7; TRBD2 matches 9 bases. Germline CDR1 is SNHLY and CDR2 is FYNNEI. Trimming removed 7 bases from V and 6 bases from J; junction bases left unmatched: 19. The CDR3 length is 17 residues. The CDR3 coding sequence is TGTGCCAGCACTGTTCGGCTAGCGGGACGCGGAGCTTTCGAGCAGTACTTC. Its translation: CASTVRLAGRGAFEQYF. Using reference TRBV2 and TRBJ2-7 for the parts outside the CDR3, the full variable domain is EPEVTQTPSHQVTQMGQEVILRCVPISNHLYFYWYRQILGQKVEFLVSFYNNEISEKSEIFDDQFSVERPDGSNFTLKIRSTKLEDSAMYFCASTVRLAGRGAFEQYFGPGTRLTVT.

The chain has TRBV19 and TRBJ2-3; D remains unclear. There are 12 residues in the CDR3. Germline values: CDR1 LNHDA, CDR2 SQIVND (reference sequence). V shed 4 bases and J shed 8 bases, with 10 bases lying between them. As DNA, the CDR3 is TGTGCCAGTAGTACCCCTCCCGGTACGCAGTATTTT. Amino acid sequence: CASSTPPGTQYF.

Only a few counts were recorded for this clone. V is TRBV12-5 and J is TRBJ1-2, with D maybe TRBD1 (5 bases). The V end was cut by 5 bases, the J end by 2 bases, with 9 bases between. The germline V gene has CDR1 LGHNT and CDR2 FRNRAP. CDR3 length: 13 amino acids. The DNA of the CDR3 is TGTGCTAGTGGTCCGGGGGTAAACTATGGCTACACCTTC. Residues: CASGPGVNYGYTF.

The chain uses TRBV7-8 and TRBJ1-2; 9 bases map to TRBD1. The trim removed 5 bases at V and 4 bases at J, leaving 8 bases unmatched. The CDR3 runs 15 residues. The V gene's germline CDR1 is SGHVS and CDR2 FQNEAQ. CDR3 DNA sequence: TGTGCCAGCAGCCCGGGACAGGGATCGGTCTATGGCTACACCTTC. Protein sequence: CASSPGQGSVYGYTF.

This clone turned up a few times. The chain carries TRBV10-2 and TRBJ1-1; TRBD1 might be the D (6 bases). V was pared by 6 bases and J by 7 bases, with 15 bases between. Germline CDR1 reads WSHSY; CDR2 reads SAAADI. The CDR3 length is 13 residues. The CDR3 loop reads CASRTRGEVEAFF. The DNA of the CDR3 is TGCGCCAGCAGAACCAGGGGAGAGGTTGAAGCTTTCTTT.

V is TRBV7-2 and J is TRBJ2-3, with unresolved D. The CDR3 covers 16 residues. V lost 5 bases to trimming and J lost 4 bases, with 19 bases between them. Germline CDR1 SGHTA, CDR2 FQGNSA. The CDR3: CASSHPQAPGPDTQYF. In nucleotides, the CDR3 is TGTGCCAGCAGCCACCCTCAGGCCCCCGGTCCAGATACGCAGTATTTT.

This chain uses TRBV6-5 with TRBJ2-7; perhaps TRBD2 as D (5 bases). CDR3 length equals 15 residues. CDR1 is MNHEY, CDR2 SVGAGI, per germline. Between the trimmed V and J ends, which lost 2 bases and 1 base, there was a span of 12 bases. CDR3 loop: CASSYDRTGSYEQYV. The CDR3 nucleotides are TGTGCCAGCAGTTACGATAGGACGGGGTCCTACGAGCAGTACGTC.

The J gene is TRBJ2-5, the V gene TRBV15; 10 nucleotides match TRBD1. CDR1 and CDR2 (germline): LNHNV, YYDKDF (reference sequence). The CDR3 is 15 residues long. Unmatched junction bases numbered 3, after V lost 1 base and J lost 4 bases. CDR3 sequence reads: CATSRGGTGAETQYF. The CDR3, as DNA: TGTGCCACCAGCAGAGGTGGGACAGGGGCAGAGACCCAGTACTTC.

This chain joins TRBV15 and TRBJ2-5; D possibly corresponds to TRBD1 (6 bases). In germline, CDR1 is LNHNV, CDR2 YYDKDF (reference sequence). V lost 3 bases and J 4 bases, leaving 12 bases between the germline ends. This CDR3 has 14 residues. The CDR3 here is CATSSQRGGETQYF. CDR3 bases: TGTGCCACCAGCAGTCAAAGAGGGGGAGAGACCCAGTACTTC.

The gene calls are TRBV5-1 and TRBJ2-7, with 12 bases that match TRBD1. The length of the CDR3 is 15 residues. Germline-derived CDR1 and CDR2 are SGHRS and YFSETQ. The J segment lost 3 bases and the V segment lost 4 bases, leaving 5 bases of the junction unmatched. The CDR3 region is CASSAGTGGLYEQYF. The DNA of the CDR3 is TGCGCCAGCAGCGCGGGGACAGGGGGCCTCTACGAGCAGTACTTC.

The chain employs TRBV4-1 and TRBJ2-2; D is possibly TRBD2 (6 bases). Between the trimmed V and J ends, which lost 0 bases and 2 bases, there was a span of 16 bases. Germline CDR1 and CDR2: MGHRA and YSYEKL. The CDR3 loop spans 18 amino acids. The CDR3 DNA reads TGCGCCAGCAGCCAAGAATCGTTGGGGGGACTTAACACCGGGGAGCTGTTTTTT. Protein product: CASSQESLGGLNTGELFF.

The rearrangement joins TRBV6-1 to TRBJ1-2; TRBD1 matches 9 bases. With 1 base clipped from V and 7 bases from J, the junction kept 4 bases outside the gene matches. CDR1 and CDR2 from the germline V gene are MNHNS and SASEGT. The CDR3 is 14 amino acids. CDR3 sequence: CASSEVQGAGGYTF. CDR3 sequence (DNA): TGTGCCAGCAGTGAAGTACAGGGGGCTGGTGGCTACACCTTC.